These T cell receptor beta chains were read from a single sample in a study of blood T cell repertoires in COVID-19. Sequencing used immunoSEQ multiplex PCR; TCRdb keeps in-frame clones, though not all of them. The data show 180,000 or so clones, approximately 83% seen once. The sample consisted of peripheral blood. Every receptor here comes from a man between 60 and 75 years old with acute or convalescent COVID-19. Both conserved end residues are part of each CDR3. The D gene is left open where the match is weak. Only part of the rows carry a size: once, few, many, or a class if the clone is expanded.

clone size,V gene,D gene,J gene,CDR3 protein,CDR3 DNA
.,TRBV5-1,.,TRBJ1-3,CASSFGEGGNTIYF,TGCGCCAGCAGCTTTGGGGAGGGTGGAAACACCATATATTTT
.,TRBV19,TRBD1,TRBJ1-5,CASREQGAGNQPQHF,TGTGCCAGTAGAGAACAGGGGGCAGGCAATCAGCCCCAGCATTTT
.,TRBV7-2,.,TRBJ1-5,CASSLLAQGRQPQHF,TGTGCCAGCAGCTTATTGGCCCAGGGTCGGCAGCCCCAGCATTTT
.,TRBV19,TRBD1,TRBJ2-4,CASSRDSKNIQYF,TGTGCCAGTAGCCGGGACAGTAAAAACATTCAGTACTTC
.,TRBV19,.,TRBJ1-2,CASSHPGGTYGYTF,TGTGCCAGTAGTCACCCGGGAGGGACCTATGGCTACACCTTC
.,TRBV28,.,TRBJ1-5,CASSFRRGPGRKPQHF,TGTGCCAGCAGTTTTAGGCGGGGTCCGGGCAGGAAGCCCCAGCATTTT
.,TRBV6-2/TRBV6-3,TRBD2,TRBJ2-1,CASSSRTSGSSSSYNEQFF,TGTGCCAGCAGTTCGAGGACTAGCGGGAGTTCGAGCTCCTACAATGAGCAGTTCTTC
many,TRBV18,.,TRBJ2-3,CASSHGTGLAGEADTQYF,TGTGCCAGCTCTCACGGGACAGGGCTAGCGGGAGAAGCAGATACGCAGTATTTT
.,TRBV7-3,TRBD1,TRBJ2-1,CASSLQGALGNEQFF,TGTGCCAGCAGCTTACAGGGGGCGCTGGGCAATGAGCAGTTCTTC
.,TRBV18,TRBD2,TRBJ2-2,CASSPGSSGNTGELFF,TGTGCCAGCTCACCCGGGTCTAGCGGTAACACCGGGGAGCTGTTTTTT
.,TRBV7-3,TRBD1,TRBJ1-2,CASSPGTGGIYGYTF,TGTGCCAGCAGCCCTGGGACAGGGGGCATCTATGGCTACACCTTC
.,TRBV5-1,TRBD2,TRBJ2-3,CASSLGGRERDTQYF,TGCGCCAGCAGCTTGGGAGGGCGGGAGAGGGATACGCAGTATTTT
.,TRBV11-2,TRBD1,TRBJ1-2,CASSLVGTGYYGGYTF,TGTGCCAGCAGCTTGGTCGGGACAGGTTATTATGGAGGCTACACCTTC
.,TRBV2,.,TRBJ1-2,CASSERRYGYTF,TGTGCCAGCAGTGAGCGGAGATATGGCTACACCTTC
.,TRBV2,.,TRBJ1-5,CASSEEKNNQPQHF,TGTGCCAGCAGTGAGGAGAAGAACAATCAGCCCCAGCATTTT
once,TRBV10-3,TRBD1,TRBJ2-7,CAITGQEVNEQYF,TGTGCCATTACGGGACAGGAGGTGAACGAGCAGTACTTC
.,TRBV30,TRBD2,TRBJ2-3,CAWSVRLAGVIDTQYF,TGTGCCTGGAGTGTACGACTAGCGGGAGTTATAGATACGCAGTATTTT
.,TRBV11-2,.,TRBJ2-2,CASSFRPGSGELFF,TGTGCCAGCAGCTTCCGTCCAGGATCCGGAGAGCTGTTTTTT
.,TRBV7-2,.,TRBJ1-1,CASSPRTEAFF,TGTGCCAGCAGCCCTCGGACAGAAGCTTTCTTT
.,TRBV3-1/TRBV3-2,.,TRBJ1-6,CASSQGGGGSPLHF,TGTGCCAGCAGCCAAGGTGGGGGCGGTTCACCCCTCCACTTT
.,TRBV11-2,TRBD1,TRBJ2-1,CASSYTGGTYNEQFF,TGTGCCAGCAGCTACACAGGGGGGACCTACAATGAGCAGTTCTTC
.,TRBV28,.,TRBJ1-2,CASSSDYGYTF,TGTGCCAGCAGTTCAGACTATGGCTACACCTTC
.,TRBV28,.,TRBJ2-1,CASSLGGAHPYNEQFF,TGTGCCAGCAGTTTAGGTGGGGCACATCCCTACAATGAGCAGTTCTTC
.,TRBV7-2,.,TRBJ1-6,CASSLTGSYNSPLHF,TGTGCCAGCAGCTTAACGGGATCCTATAATTCACCCCTCCACTTT
.,TRBV9,.,TRBJ2-3,CASSGVRSDTQYF,TGTGCCAGCAGCGGGGTGAGGTCGGATACGCAGTATTTT
once,TRBV13,.,TRBJ1-4,CASSLRRGGEKLFF,TGTGCCAGCAGCCTAAGACGGGGAGGTGAAAAACTGTTTTTT
.,TRBV28,.,TRBJ1-5,CASSRAGGNQPQHF,TGTGCCAGCAGTAGGGCGGGGGGGAATCAGCCCCAGCATTTT
.,TRBV5-4,TRBD2,TRBJ2-7,CASSETSGSYEQYF,TGTGCCAGCAGCGAGACTAGCGGGTCTTACGAGCAGTACTTC
.,TRBV28,.,TRBJ2-7,CASSPPRVGTRGEQYF,TGTGCCAGCAGTCCTCCGAGGGTGGGGACCCGGGGGGAGCAGTACTTC
.,TRBV5-1,.,TRBJ1-1,CASSLEGQNTEAFF,TGCGCCAGCAGCTTGGAGGGACAGAACACTGAAGCTTTCTTT
.,TRBV2,.,TRBJ1-1,CASTREAGLAEAFF,TGTGCCAGCACCCGGGAGGCAGGGCTCGCTGAAGCTTTCTTT
.,TRBV29-1,.,TRBJ1-2,CSVEGGYTNYGYTF,TGCAGCGTTGAAGGAGGCTACACTAACTATGGCTACACCTTC